This T cell receptor (beta chain) emerged from a study of patients and donors after allogeneic stem cell transplantation. Each CDR3 protein is one row after TCRdb ran MiXCR on the RT-PCR reads. The sample holds 150,000 to 250,000 distinct CDR3 sequences, less than 45% seen once. The sample holds a few counts of this clonotype. A read error may account for a junction end that differs from germline. The CDR3 spans 13 residues. Germline V gene lookup returns CDR1 ENHRY and CDR2 SYGVKD. The sequence was collected from a human donor who was either an allogeneic HSCT recipient or a stem cell or donor lymphocyte infusion donor (not recorded which). It is not recorded whose cells these are; they may come from a transplant donor. This rearrangement joins TRBV10-3 to TRBJ1-1, with D perhaps matching TRBD1 (5 bases). Sequenced input: blood, either unsorted or a sorted T cell fraction (not recorded which). The CDR3 spells CAICDSLNTEAFF. The CDR3 nucleotides read TGTGCCATCTGTGACAGCTTGAACACTGAAGCTTTCTTT.